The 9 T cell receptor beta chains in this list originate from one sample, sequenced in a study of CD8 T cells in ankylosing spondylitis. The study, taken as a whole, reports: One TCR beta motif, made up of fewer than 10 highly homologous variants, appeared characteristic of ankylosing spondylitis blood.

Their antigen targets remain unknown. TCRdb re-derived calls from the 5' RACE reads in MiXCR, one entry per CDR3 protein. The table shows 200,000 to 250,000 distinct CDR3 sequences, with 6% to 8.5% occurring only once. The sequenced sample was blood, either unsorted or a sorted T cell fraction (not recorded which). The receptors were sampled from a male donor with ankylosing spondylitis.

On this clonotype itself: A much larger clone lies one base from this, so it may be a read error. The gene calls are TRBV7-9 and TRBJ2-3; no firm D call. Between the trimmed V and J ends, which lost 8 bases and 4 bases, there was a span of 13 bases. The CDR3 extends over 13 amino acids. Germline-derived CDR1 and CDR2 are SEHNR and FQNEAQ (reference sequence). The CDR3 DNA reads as TGTGCCAGCTCTAGGCTTTCGGCAGATACGCAGTATTTT. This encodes CASSRLSADTQYF.

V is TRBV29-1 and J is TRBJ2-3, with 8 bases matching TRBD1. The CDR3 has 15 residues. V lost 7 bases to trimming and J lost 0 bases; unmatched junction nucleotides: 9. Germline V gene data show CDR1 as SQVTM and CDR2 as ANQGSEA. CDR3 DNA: TGCAGCGAGATCAGGGGGCTGCTTAGCACAGATACGCAGTATTTT. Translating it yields CSEIRGLLSTDTQYF.

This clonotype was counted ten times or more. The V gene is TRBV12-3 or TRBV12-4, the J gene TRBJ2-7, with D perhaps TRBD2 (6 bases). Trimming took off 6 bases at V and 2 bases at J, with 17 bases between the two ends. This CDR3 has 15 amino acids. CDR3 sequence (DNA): TGTGCCAGCAGCTACATAGGGACTTTCCCCTACGAGCAGTACTTC. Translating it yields CASSYIGTFPYEQYF.

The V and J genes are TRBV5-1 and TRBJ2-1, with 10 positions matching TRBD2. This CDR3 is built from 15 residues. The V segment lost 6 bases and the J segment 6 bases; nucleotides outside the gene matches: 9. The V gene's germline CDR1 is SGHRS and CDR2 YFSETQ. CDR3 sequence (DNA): TGCGCCAGCAACCTACTAGCGGGGCGGCTCAATGAGCAGTTCTTC. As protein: CASNLLAGRLNEQFF. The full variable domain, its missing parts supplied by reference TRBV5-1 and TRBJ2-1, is KAGVTQTPRYLIKTRGQQVTLSCSPISGHRSVSWYQQTPGQGLQFLFEYFSETQRNKGNFPGRFSGRQFSNSRSEMNVSTLELGDSALYLCASNLLAGRLNEQFFGPGTRLTVL.

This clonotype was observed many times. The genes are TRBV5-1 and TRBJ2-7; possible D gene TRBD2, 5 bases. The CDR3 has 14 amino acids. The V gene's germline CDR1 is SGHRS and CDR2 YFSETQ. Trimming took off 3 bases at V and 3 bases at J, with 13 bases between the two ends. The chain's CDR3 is CASSWTSRGYEQYF. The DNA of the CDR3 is TGCGCCAGCAGCTGGACGTCCCGGGGCTACGAGCAGTACTTC.

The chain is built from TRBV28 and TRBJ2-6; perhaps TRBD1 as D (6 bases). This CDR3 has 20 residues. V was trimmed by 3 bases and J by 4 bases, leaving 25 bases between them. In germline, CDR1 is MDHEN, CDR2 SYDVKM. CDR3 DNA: TGTGCCAGCAGTTTTTCAGCCCCTGCAAGACAGGTGGACGGGGCCAACGTCCTGACTTTC. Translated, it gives CASSFSAPARQVDGANVLTF.

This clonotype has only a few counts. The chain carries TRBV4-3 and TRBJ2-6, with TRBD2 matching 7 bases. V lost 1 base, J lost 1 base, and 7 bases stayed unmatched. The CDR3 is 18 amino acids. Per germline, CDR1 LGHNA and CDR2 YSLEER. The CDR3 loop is CASSQVIPGLSGANVLTF. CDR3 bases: TGCGCCAGCAGCCAAGTCATTCCGGGACTATCTGGGGCCAACGTCCTGACTTTC.

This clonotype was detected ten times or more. The CDR3 coding sequence is TGCAGTGGGATAGCGACCGGGACAGTGGTAGATACGCAGTATTTT. Amino acids: CSGIATGTVVDTQYF. V and J are TRBV20-1 and TRBJ2-3, with TRBD1 matching over 7 bases. From germline, CDR1 is DFQATT and CDR2 SNEGSKA (reference sequence). This CDR3 has 15 amino acids. The trim removed 7 bases at V and 5 bases at J, leaving 15 bases unmatched.

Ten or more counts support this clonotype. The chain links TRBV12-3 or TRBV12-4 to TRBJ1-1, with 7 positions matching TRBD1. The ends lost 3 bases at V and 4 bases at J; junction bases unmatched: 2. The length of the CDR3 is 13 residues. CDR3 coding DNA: TGTGCCAGCAGTTTTGACAGGGCCACTGAAGCTTTCTTT. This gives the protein CASSFDRATEAFF.